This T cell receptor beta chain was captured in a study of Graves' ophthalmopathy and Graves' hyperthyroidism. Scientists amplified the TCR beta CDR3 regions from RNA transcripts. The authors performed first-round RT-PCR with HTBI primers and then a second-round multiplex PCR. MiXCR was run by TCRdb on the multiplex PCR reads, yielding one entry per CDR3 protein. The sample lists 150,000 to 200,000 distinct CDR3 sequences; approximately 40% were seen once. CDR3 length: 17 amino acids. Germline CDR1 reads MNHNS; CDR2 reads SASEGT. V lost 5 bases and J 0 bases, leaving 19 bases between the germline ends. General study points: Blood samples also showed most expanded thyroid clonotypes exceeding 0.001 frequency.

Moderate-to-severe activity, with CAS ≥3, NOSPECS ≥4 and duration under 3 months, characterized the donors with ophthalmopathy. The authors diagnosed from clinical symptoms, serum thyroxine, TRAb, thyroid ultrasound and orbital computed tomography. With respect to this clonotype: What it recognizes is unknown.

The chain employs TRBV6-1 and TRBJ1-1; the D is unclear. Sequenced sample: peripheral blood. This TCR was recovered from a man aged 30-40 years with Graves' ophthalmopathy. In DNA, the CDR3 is TGTGCCAGCAGTATTCCTAAAGCGTCCACCATGAACACTGAAGCTTTCTTT. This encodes CASSIPKASTMNTEAFF.